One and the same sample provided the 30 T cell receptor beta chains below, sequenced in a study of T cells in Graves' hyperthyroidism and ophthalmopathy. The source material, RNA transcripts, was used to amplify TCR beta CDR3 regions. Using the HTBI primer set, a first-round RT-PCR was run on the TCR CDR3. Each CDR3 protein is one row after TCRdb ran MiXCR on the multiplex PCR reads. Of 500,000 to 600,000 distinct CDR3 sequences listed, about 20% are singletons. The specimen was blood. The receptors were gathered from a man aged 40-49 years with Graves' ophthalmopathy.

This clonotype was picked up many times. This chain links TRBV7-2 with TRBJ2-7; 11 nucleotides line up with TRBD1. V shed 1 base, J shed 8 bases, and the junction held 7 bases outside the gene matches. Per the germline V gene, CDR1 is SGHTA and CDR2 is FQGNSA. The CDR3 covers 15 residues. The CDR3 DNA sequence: TGTGCCAGCAGCTTAGACGGACAGGGGGCTTTACAGCAGTACTTC. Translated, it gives CASSLDGQGALQQYF.

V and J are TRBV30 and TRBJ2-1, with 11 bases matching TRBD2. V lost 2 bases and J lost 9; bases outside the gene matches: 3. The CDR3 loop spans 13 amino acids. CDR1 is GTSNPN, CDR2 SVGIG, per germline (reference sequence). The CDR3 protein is CAWSIAGGIEQFF. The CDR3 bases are TGTGCCTGGAGTATAGCGGGAGGGATTGAGCAGTTCTTC.

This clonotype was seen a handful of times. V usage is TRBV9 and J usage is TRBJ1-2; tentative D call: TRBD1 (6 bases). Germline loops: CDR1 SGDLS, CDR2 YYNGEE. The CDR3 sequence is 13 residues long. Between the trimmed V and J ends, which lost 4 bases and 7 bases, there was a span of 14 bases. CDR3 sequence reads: CASSQQGVGGYTF. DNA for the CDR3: TGTGCCAGCAGCCAACAGGGAGTCGGTGGCTACACCTTC.

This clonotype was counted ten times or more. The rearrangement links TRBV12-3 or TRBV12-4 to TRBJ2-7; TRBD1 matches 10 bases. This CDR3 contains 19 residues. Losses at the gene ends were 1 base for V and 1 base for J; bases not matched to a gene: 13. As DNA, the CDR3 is TGTGCCAGCAGTTTAGACCCTGTGTGGGGACAGGGGATTTCCTACGAGCAGTACTTC. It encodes CASSLDPVWGQGISYEQYF.

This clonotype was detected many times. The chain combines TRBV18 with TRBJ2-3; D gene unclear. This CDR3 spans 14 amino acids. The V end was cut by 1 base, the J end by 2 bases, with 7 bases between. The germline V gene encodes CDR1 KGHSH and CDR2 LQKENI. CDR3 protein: CASSPLSTTDTQYF. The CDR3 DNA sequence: TGTGCCAGCTCACCACTATCGACCACAGATACGCAGTATTTT.

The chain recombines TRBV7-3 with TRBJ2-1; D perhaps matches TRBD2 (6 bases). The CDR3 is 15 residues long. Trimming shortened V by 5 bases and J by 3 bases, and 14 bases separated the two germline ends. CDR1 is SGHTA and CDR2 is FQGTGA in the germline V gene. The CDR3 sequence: CASSLRGLDYNEQFF. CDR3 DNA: TGTGCCAGCAGCCTCCGGGGACTGGACTACAATGAGCAGTTCTTC.

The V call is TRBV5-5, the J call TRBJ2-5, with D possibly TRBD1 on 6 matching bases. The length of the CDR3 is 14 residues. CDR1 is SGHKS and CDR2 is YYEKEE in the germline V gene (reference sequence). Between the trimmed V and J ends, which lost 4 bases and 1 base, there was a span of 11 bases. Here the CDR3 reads CASSRRDTQETQYF. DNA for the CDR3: TGTGCCAGCAGCCGTCGGGACACCCAAGAGACCCAGTACTTC.

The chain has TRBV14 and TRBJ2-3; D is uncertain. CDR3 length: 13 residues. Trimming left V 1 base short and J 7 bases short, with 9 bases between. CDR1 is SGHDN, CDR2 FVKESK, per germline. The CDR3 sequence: CASSQGNWNTQYF. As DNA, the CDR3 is TGTGCCAGCAGCCAAGGGAATTGGAATACGCAGTATTTT.

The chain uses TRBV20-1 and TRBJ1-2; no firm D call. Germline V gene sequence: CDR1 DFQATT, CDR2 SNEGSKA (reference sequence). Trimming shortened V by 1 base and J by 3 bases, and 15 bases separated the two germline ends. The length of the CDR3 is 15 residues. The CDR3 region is CSARALGQSDYGYTF. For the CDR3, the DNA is TGCAGTGCTAGAGCCTTAGGGCAGTCCGACTATGGCTACACCTTC.

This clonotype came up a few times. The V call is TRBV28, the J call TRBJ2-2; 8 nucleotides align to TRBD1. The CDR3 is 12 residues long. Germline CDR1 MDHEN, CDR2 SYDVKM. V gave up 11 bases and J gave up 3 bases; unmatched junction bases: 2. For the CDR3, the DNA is TGTGCCGGACAGGGTTACACCGGGGAGCTGTTTTTT. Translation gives CAGQGYTGELFF.

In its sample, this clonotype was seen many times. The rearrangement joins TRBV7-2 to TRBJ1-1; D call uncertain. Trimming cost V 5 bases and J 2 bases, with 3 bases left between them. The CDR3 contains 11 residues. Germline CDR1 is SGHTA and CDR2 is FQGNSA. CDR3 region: CASSVNTEAFF. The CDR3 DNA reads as TGTGCCAGCAGCGTCAACACTGAAGCTTTCTTT.

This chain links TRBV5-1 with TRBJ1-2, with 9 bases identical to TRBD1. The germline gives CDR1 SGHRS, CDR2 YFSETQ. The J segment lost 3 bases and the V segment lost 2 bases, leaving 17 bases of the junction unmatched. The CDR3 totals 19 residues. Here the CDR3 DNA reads TGCGCCAGCAGCTTACGGACCACAACCGGGACAGGGTGGGACTATGGCTACACCTTC. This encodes CASSLRTTTGTGWDYGYTF.

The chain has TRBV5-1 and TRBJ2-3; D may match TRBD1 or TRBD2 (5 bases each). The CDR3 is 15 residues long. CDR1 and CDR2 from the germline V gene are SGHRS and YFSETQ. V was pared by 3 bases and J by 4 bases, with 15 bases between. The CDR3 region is CASSYPRRDADTQYF. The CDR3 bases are TGCGCCAGCAGCTACCCCCGACGGGACGCAGATACGCAGTATTTT.

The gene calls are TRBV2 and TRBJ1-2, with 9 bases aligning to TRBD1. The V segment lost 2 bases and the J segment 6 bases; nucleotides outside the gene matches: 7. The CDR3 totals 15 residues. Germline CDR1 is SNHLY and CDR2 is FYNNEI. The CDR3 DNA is TGTGCCAGCAGTGAATGGGGACAGGGCGGGGATGGCTACACCTTC. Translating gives CASSEWGQGGDGYTF.

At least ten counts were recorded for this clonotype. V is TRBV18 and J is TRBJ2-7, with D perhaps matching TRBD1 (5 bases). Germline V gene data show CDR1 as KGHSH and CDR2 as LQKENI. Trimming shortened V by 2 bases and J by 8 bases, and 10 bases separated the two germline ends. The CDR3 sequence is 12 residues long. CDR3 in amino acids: CASSPMAGQQYF. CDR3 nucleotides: TGTGCCAGCTCACCAATGGCAGGGCAGCAGTACTTC.

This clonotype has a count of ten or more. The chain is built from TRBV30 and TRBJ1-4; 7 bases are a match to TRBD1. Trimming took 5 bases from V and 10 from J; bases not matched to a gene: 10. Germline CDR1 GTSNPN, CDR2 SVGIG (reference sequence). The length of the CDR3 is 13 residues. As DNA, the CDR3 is TGTGCCTGGGCGACAGGGTTGGGGGCAAAACTGTTTTTT. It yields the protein CAWATGLGAKLFF.

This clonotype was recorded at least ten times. This CDR3 reads CASSPPARVAGGNDEQFF. CDR3 DNA sequence: TGTGCCAGCAGTCCCCCCGCCCGTGTAGCGGGAGGGAATGATGAGCAGTTCTTC. J is TRBJ2-1 and V is TRBV6-2 or TRBV6-3, with 11 bases that match TRBD2. CDR1 and CDR2 from the germline V gene are MNHEY and SVGEGT. The CDR3 sequence is 18 residues long. The J segment lost 8 bases and the V segment lost 5 bases, leaving 17 bases of the junction unmatched.

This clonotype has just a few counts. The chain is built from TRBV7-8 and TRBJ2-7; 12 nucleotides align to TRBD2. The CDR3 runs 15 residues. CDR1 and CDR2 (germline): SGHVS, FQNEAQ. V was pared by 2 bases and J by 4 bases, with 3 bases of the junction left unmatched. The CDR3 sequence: CASSLRLAGEYEQYF. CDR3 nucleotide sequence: TGTGCCAGCAGCTTACGACTAGCGGGAGAGTACGAGCAGTACTTC.

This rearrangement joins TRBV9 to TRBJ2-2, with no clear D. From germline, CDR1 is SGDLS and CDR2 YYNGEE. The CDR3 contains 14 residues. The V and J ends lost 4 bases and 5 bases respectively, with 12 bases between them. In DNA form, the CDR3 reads TGTGCCAGCAGCTCACAGACTGGTACCGGGGAGCTGTTTTTT. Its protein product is CASSSQTGTGELFF.

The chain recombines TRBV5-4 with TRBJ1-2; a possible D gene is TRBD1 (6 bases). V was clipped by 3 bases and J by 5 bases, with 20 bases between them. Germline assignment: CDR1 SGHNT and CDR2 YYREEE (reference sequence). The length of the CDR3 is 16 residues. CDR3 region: CASSSEQGPMDYGYTF. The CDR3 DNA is TGTGCCAGCAGCTCGGAACAGGGCCCGATGGATTATGGCTACACCTTC.

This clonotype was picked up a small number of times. The CDR3 nucleotides read TGTGCCAGCACCCCGGGACAGGGAATAAAGAATGAGCAGTTCTTC. Translated: CASTPGQGIKNEQFF. The V call is TRBV7-9, the J call TRBJ2-1; 9 positions agree with TRBD1. The ends lost 7 bases at V and 7 bases at J; junction bases unmatched: 11. The CDR3 sequence is 15 residues long. Germline V lookup: CDR1 SEHNR, CDR2 FQNEAQ (reference sequence).

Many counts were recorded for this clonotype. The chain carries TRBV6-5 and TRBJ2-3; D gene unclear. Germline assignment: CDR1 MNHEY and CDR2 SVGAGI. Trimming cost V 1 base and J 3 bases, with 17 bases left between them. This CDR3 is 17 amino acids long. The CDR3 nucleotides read TGTGCCAGCAGTTACTTTAGTTCGCCAGGCCCTACAGATACGCAGTATTTT. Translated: CASSYFSSPGPTDTQYF.

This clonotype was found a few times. CDR3 in amino acids: CASSVGTGNSDYGYTF. As DNA, the CDR3 is TGTGCCAGCAGCGTTGGGACAGGGAATTCCGACTATGGCTACACCTTC. J is TRBJ1-2 and V is TRBV9; 9 nucleotides match TRBD1. The V gene end was trimmed by 2 bases and the J gene end by 3 bases; junction bases not matched to a gene: 8. Germline CDR1 and CDR2: SGDLS and YYNGEE. There are 16 residues in the CDR3.

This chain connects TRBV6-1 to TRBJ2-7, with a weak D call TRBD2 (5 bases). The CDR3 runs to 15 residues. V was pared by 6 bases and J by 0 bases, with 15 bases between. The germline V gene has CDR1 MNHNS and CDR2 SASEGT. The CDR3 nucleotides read TGTGCCAGCAGACCCCGGACTGCGAGCTCCTACGAGCAGTACTTC. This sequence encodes CASRPRTASSYEQYF.

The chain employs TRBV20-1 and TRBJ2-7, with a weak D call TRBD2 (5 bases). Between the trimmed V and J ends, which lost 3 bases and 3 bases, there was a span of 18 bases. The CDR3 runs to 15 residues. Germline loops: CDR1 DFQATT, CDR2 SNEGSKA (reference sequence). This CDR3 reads CSASSRAGVIYEQYF. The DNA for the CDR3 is TGCAGTGCTAGCAGCCGGGCGGGTGTTATCTACGAGCAGTACTTC.

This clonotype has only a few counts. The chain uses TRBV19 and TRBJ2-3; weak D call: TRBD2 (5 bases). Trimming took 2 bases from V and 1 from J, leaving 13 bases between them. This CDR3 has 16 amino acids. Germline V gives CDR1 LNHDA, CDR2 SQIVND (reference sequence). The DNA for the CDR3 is TGTGCCAGTAGTATACAGCGCGACTATCGCACAGATACGCAGTATTTT. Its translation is CASSIQRDYRTDTQYF.

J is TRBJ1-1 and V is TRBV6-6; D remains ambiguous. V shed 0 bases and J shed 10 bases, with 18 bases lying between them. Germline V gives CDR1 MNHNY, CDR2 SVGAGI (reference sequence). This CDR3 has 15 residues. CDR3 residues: CASSYSGTIESGAFF. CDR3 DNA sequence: TGTGCCAGCAGTTACTCGGGAACAATAGAGTCGGGAGCTTTCTTT.

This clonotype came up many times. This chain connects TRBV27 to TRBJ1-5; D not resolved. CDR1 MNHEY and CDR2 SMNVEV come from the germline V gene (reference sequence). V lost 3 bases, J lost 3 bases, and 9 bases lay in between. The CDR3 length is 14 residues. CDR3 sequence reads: CASSLNRVNQPQHF. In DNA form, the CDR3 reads TGTGCCAGCAGTTTGAACAGAGTCAATCAGCCCCAGCATTTT.

CDR3 bases: TGCGCCAGCAGCGTTTCCACCGGGGAGCTGTTTTTT. Protein product: CASSVSTGELFF. The chain carries TRBV5-1 and TRBJ2-2; D not certain. The CDR3 is 12 amino acids. The germline V and J ends were trimmed by 4 bases and 4 bases, with 5 bases remaining between them. Germline V gene lookup returns CDR1 SGHRS and CDR2 YFSETQ.

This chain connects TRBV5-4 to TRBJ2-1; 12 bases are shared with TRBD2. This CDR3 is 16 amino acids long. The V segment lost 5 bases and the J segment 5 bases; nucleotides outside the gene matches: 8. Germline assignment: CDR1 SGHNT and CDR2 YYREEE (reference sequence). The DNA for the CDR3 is TGTGCCAGCAGGCAGACTAGCGGGAGATCCCACAATGAGCAGTTCTTC. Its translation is CASRQTSGRSHNEQFF.